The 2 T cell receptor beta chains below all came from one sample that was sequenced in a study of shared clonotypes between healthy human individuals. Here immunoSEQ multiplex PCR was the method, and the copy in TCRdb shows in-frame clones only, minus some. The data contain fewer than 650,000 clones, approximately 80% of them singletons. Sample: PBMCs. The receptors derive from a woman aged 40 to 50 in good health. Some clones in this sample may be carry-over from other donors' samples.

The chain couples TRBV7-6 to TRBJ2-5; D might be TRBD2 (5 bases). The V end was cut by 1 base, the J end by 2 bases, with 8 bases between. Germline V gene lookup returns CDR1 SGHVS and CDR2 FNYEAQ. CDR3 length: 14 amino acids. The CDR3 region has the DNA TGTGCCAGCAGCTTAGACGGAGGACAAGAGACCCAGTACTTC. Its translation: CASSLDGGQETQYF.

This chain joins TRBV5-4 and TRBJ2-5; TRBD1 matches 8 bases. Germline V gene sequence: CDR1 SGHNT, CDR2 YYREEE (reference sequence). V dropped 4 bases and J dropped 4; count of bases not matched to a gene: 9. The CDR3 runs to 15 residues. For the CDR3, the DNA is TGTGCCAGCAGCGGGGGTGGAGGACAGGGAGAGACCCAGTACTTC. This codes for CASSGGGGQGETQYF.